This entry lists 26 T cell receptor beta chains sequenced from one sample in a study of T cells in Graves' hyperthyroidism and ophthalmopathy. Amplified regions were TCR beta CDR3 sequences from RNA transcripts. HTBI primers were the set used in a first-round RT-PCR of the TCR CDR3. MiXCR, applied by TCRdb to the multiplex PCR reads, yields one record per CDR3 protein. The table shows 600,000 to 700,000 distinct CDR3 sequences, with roughly 14% occurring only once. Input material: blood. Receptor source: a woman in her forties with Graves' ophthalmopathy.

This clonotype was recorded at least ten times. V gene TRBV6-2 or TRBV6-3 combines with J gene TRBJ2-2; 9 bases map to TRBD2. With V trimmed by 4 bases and J by 4 bases, 4 bases remained unmatched. This CDR3 has 15 residues. Germline CDR1 reads MNHEY; CDR2 reads SVGEGT. The chain's CDR3 is CASSWVAGVTGELFF. CDR3 bases: TGTGCCAGCAGTTGGGTAGCGGGAGTCACCGGGGAGCTGTTTTTT.

This clonotype was recorded once. The V gene is TRBV6-2 or TRBV6-3, the J gene TRBJ2-7; TRBD2 matches 8 bases. Losses at the gene ends were 8 bases for V and 7 bases for J; bases not matched to a gene: 13. Germline assignment: CDR1 MNHEY and CDR2 SVGEGT. This CDR3 spans 14 amino acids. The CDR3 protein is CASGIAGKTGEQYF. The DNA for the CDR3 is TGTGCCAGCGGCATAGCGGGAAAAACGGGGGAGCAGTACTTC.

V and J are TRBV20-1 and TRBJ2-7; the D gene could be TRBD1 or TRBD2 (5 bases each). This CDR3 comprises 13 residues. Trimming stripped 4 bases from V and 3 bases from J, with 13 bases between. Germline V lookup: CDR1 DFQATT, CDR2 SNEGSKA (reference sequence). The CDR3 bases are TGCAGTGCTACCAACCGGGACCACTACGAGCAGTACTTC. This translates into CSATNRDHYEQYF.

This clonotype is a singleton in its sample. The gene calls are TRBV28 and TRBJ2-7; D might be TRBD1 (6 bases). Germline CDR1 is MDHEN and CDR2 is SYDVKM. CDR3 size: 14 residues. Trimming left V 3 bases short and J 5 bases short, with 14 bases between. CDR3 sequence reads: CASSLPGESDEQYF. CDR3 nucleotide sequence: TGTGCCAGCAGTTTGCCAGGGGAGTCCGACGAGCAGTACTTC. Looking up the rest from reference TRBV28 and TRBJ2-7 gives the full variable domain: DVKVTQSSRYLVKRTGEKVFLECVQDMDHENMFWYRQDPGLGLRLIYFSYDVKMKEKGDIPEGYSVSREKKERFSLILESASTNQTSMYLCASSLPGESDEQYFGPGTRLTVT.

J is TRBJ1-1 and V is TRBV12-3 or TRBV12-4, with D maybe TRBD1 (6 bases). V was pared by 6 bases and J by 5 bases, with 13 bases between. CDR3 size: 13 residues. The CDR3 loop is CASSTPGETEAFF. DNA of the CDR3: TGTGCCAGCAGCACTCCAGGGGAGACTGAAGCTTTCTTT.

This chain connects TRBV24-1 to TRBJ2-2; TRBD1 aligns across 9 bases. Germline CDR1 reads KGHDR; CDR2 reads SFDVKD. This CDR3 is built from 19 residues. Losses at the gene ends were 5 bases for V and 6 bases for J; bases not matched to a gene: 18. CDR3 sequence (DNA): TGTGCCACCAGTGGTTCAAGGATAACCGGGACAGGGCGCGCCGGGGAGCTGTTTTTT. Translation: CATSGSRITGTGRAGELFF.

In its sample, this clonotype was seen many times. The rearrangement joins TRBV29-1 to TRBJ1-2, with 9 positions matching TRBD1. This CDR3 has 14 amino acids. Trimming at V came to 1 base and at J to 8 bases, leaving 8 bases not matched to a gene. Germline CDR1 is SQVTM and CDR2 is ANQGSEA. The CDR3 DNA is TGCAGCGTTGAAGGGGGGGACAGGGTATACGGCTACACCTTC. It codes for CSVEGGDRVYGYTF. The full variable domain, with the rest looked up from reference TRBV29-1 and TRBJ1-2, is SAVISQKPSRDICQRGTSLTIQCQVDSQVTMMFWYRQQPGQSLTLIATANQGSEATYESGFVIDKFPISRPNLTFSTLTVSNMSPEDSSIYLCSVEGGDRVYGYTFGSGTRLTVV.

The sample holds many counts of this clonotype. The chain employs TRBV20-1 and TRBJ2-7; D unclear. Trimming removed 6 bases from V and 2 bases from J, with 20 bases in between. The germline V gene has CDR1 DFQATT and CDR2 SNEGSKA (reference sequence). This CDR3 region has 15 residues. The CDR3 is CSAVDLLNPTYEQYF. The CDR3 coding sequence is TGCAGTGCCGTGGATCTCCTGAACCCCACCTACGAGCAGTACTTC.

This clonotype has only a few counts. The genes are TRBV19 and TRBJ1-1, with TRBD1 matching over 12 bases. CDR3 length: 14 residues. V lost 3 bases and J lost 8; bases outside the gene matches: 4. Germline V gene data show CDR1 as LNHDA and CDR2 as SQIVND (reference sequence). The CDR3 region is CASSMGTGGGEAFF. The CDR3 DNA is TGTGCCAGTAGTATGGGGACAGGGGGCGGAGAAGCTTTCTTT.

This clonotype showed up just a few times. The chain recombines TRBV5-6 with TRBJ1-5; 7 positions match TRBD1. Germline loops: CDR1 SGHDT, CDR2 YYEEEE. Germline trimming cut 4 bases from V and 4 bases from J; bases unmatched to any gene: 11. This CDR3 is built from 16 residues. The CDR3 reads CASSPWTGGGNQPQHF. CDR3 bases: TGTGCCAGCAGCCCGTGGACAGGTGGTGGGAATCAGCCCCAGCATTTT.

This clonotype was seen more than once but under ten times. J is TRBJ1-1 and V is TRBV28; perhaps TRBD1 as D (5 bases). The CDR3 consists of 17 residues. Trimming shortened V by 4 bases and J by 0 bases, and 18 bases separated the two germline ends. The germline CDR1 and CDR2 sequences are MDHEN and SYDVKM. The CDR3 nucleotides are TGTGCCAGCAGTTCCCGGGGGAGGTTTCCGATGAACACTGAAGCTTTCTTT. Translation gives CASSSRGRFPMNTEAFF.

The sample holds many counts of this clonotype. The chain has TRBV6-2 or TRBV6-3 and TRBJ2-7, with 7 nucleotides matching TRBD2. Germline CDR1 is MNHEY and CDR2 is SVGEGT. CDR3 size: 14 residues. V lost 3 bases and J lost 4; bases outside the gene matches: 6. The CDR3 loop reads CASSYEAGAYEQYF. CDR3 DNA sequence: TGTGCCAGCAGTTATGAGGCGGGAGCATACGAGCAGTACTTC.

The table lists this clonotype with many counts. The J gene is TRBJ2-7, the V gene TRBV6-1; D might be TRBD1 (7 bases). V was shortened by 6 bases and J by 3 bases, with 15 bases between the two germline ends. CDR1 is MNHNS and CDR2 is SASEGT in the germline V gene. The CDR3 spans 14 residues. The CDR3 DNA reads TGTGCCAGCAGCGGGGGACAGACTTTCTACGAGCAGTACTTC. Translated, it gives CASSGGQTFYEQYF.

This clonotype was picked up many times. The rearrangement joins TRBV6-2 or TRBV6-3 to TRBJ1-1; 8 nucleotides agree with TRBD1. Germline lookup yields CDR1 MNHEY and CDR2 SVGEGT. J lost 2 bases, V lost 6 bases, and 11 bases had no gene match. This CDR3 contains 16 residues. This CDR3 is CASSLGQGIGNTEAFF. CDR3 DNA: TGTGCCAGCAGCCTTGGACAGGGAATCGGAAACACTGAAGCTTTCTTT.

This clonotype was observed at least ten times. The chain employs TRBV5-1 and TRBJ1-1; 7 bases match TRBD1. The CDR3 loop spans 14 amino acids. Losses at the gene ends were 4 bases for V and 4 bases for J; bases not matched to a gene: 7. Germline V gene sequence: CDR1 SGHRS, CDR2 YFSETQ. The CDR3 DNA follows: TGCGCCAGCAGCCCAGGGGGGGTGAGCACTGAAGCTTTCTTT. Encoded protein: CASSPGGVSTEAFF.

This clonotype appeared a few times. This chain connects TRBV3-1 to TRBJ1-3; D unresolved. Germline values: CDR1 LGHDT, CDR2 YNNKEL (reference sequence). Trimming left V 0 bases short and J 2 bases short, with 5 bases between. The CDR3 contains 14 residues. For the CDR3, the DNA is TGTGCCAGCAGCCAAGACGAGGCTGGAAACACCATATATTTT. It encodes CASSQDEAGNTIYF.

Ten or more counts support this clonotype. This chain links TRBV19 with TRBJ1-1, with 7 bases that match TRBD1. CDR1 is LNHDA and CDR2 is SQIVND in the germline V gene (reference sequence). V shed 7 bases and J 1 base; nucleotides not matched to a gene: 6. The CDR3 runs 14 residues. This CDR3 is CASTIRGKNTEAFF. CDR3 nucleotides: TGTGCCAGTACCATCAGGGGGAAGAACACTGAAGCTTTCTTT.

This clonotype came up many times. The V call is TRBV29-1, the J call TRBJ2-2; D is uncertain. The V gene's germline CDR1 is SQVTM and CDR2 ANQGSEA. Trimming stripped 1 base from V and 7 bases from J, with 7 bases between. The CDR3 runs to 12 residues. The CDR3 spells CSVEAEGGELFF. CDR3 DNA sequence: TGCAGCGTTGAAGCTGAAGGCGGGGAGCTGTTTTTT.

At least ten counts were recorded for this clonotype. The V gene is TRBV19, the J gene TRBJ2-1, with D possibly matching TRBD2 (6 bases). Trimming took off 6 bases at V and 0 bases at J, with 12 bases between the two ends. CDR1 and CDR2 (germline): LNHDA, SQIVND (reference sequence). This CDR3 spans 15 amino acids. The CDR3 nucleotides are TGTGCCAGTAGCTTAGGAGGGGACTCCTACAATGAGCAGTTCTTC. Translated: CASSLGGDSYNEQFF.

The chain joins TRBV6-2 or TRBV6-3 to TRBJ2-5, with D possibly called TRBD1 or TRBD2 (5 bases each). Trimming removed 5 bases from V and 4 bases from J, with 14 bases in between. This CDR3 is 14 amino acids long. Germline CDR1 is MNHEY and CDR2 is SVGEGT. The CDR3, as DNA: TGTGCCAGCAGTCCCCCGGGACCGGGAGAGACCCAGTACTTC. Translation: CASSPPGPGETQYF.

This clonotype was detected many times. DNA of the CDR3: TGCAGTGCTAGCGGGAGGGAGTACGAGCAGTACTTC. Its protein product is CSASGREYEQYF. The V and J genes are TRBV20-1 and TRBJ2-7; TRBD2 matches at 8 bases. CDR3 length equals 12 residues. The J segment lost 4 bases and the V segment lost 3 bases, leaving 2 bases of the junction unmatched. Germline CDR1 and CDR2: DFQATT and SNEGSKA (reference sequence).

The chain uses TRBV29-1 and TRBJ1-1; TRBD1 agrees at 7 bases. CDR3 length: 11 amino acids. Germline loops: CDR1 SQVTM, CDR2 ANQGSEA. V dropped 4 bases and J dropped 11; count of bases not matched to a gene: 7. The CDR3, as DNA: TGCAGCGTTGCCGAGGGGGCGAGGGCTTTCTTT. Translation: CSVAEGARAFF.

Ten or more counts support this clonotype. The rearrangement uses TRBV11-3 and TRBJ2-5; D is perhaps TRBD1 or TRBD2 (5 bases each). The CDR3 spans 15 residues. V was shortened by 8 bases and J by 3 bases, with 19 bases between the two germline ends. CDR1 and CDR2 from the germline V gene are SGHNT and YENEEA. The CDR3 coding sequence is TGTGCCAGCGGGGGTTGGGGCCAGCGAGAAGAGACCCAGTACTTC. It translates to CASGGWGQREETQYF.

This clonotype was detected only a few times. V gene TRBV20-1 combines with J gene TRBJ2-7, with 16 nucleotides matching TRBD2. The CDR3 is 20 amino acids. The ends lost 1 base at V and 0 bases at J; junction bases unmatched: 12. Germline V lookup: CDR1 DFQATT, CDR2 SNEGSKA (reference sequence). The CDR3 is CSARVAGTSGRDMSSYEQYF. DNA for the CDR3: TGCAGTGCTAGAGTAGCTGGGACTAGCGGGAGGGATATGAGCTCCTACGAGCAGTACTTC.

This clonotype appeared a few times. The chain employs TRBV28 and TRBJ2-7, with 11 bases lining up with TRBD2. The CDR3 length is 15 residues. CDR1 and CDR2 from the germline V gene are MDHEN and SYDVKM. The V gene end was trimmed by 5 bases and the J gene end by 3 bases; junction bases not matched to a gene: 6. The CDR3 DNA sequence: TGTGCCAGCAGTGGGCCCGGACTAGCGGGCTACGAGCAGTACTTC. Residues: CASSGPGLAGYEQYF. Drawing the rest from reference TRBV28 and TRBJ2-7, the complete variable domain is DVKVTQSSRYLVKRTGEKVFLECVQDMDHENMFWYRQDPGLGLRLIYFSYDVKMKEKGDIPEGYSVSREKKERFSLILESASTNQTSMYLCASSGPGLAGYEQYFGPGTRLTVT.

The chain links TRBV12-3 or TRBV12-4 to TRBJ1-1, with TRBD1 as a possible D gene (6 bases). Trimming stripped 7 bases from V and 0 bases from J, with 12 bases between. The CDR3 is 14 amino acids. The CDR3 nucleotides are TGTGCCAGCAACCGACAGGACTTGAACACTGAAGCTTTCTTT. Amino acid sequence: CASNRQDLNTEAFF.